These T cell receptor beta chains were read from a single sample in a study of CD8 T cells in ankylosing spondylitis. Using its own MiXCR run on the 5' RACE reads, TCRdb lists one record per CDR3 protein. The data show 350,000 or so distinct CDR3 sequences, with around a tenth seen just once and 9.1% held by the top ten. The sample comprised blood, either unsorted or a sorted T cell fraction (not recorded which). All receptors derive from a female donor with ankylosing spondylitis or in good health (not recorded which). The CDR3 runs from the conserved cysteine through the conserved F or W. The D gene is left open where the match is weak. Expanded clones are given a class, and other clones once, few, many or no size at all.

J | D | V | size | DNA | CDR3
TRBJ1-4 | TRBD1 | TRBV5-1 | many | TGCGCCAGCAGCGTACAGGGGCCGGCTAATGAAAAACTGTTTTTT | CASSVQGPANEKLFF
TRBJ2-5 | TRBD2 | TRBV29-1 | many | TGCAGCGTTGAACTAGCGGGAGGGCCCGAGACCCAGTACTTC | CSVELAGGPETQYF
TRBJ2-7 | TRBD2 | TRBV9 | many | TGTGCCAGCAGCGTAGCTACGACTAGCGAGAGCGAGCAGTACTTC | CASSVATTSESEQYF
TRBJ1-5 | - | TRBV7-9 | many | TGTGCCAGCAGCTTTCGTCAGCCCCAGCATTTT | CASSFRQPQHF
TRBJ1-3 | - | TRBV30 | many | TGTGCCTGGAGTAGGATCTCTGGAAACACCATATATTTT | CAWSRISGNTIYF
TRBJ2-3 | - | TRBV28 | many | TGTGCCAGCAGTTTGCTGGGGCAAGGCACAGATACGCAGTATTTT | CASSLLGQGTDTQYF
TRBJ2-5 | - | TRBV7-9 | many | TGTGCCAGCAGCTCGGAATTGGAGACCCAGTACTTC | CASSSELETQYF
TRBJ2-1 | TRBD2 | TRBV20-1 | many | TGCAGTGCTTCCCGAGCGGGAACCCTACTCCGTGAGCAGTTCTTC | CSASRAGTLLREQFF
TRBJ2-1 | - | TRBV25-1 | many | TGTGCCACCTCGCAAGGTCGGAAGAACAATGAGCAGTTCTTC | CATSQGRKNNEQFF
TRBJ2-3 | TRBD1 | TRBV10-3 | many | TGTGCCATGGGTGGCGGGACAGGGGCTTCAGATACGCAGTATTTT | CAMGGGTGASDTQYF
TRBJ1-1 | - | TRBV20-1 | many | TGCAGTGCTAGAGGGTGGGACACTGAAGCTTTCTTT | CSARGWDTEAFF
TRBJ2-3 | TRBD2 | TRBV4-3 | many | TGCGCCAGCAGCCAAGACCTAGCGGCCAATACGCAGTATTTT | CASSQDLAANTQYF
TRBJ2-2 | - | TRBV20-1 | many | TGCAGTGCTAGAGATCTCAGGGTATTAACCGGGGAGCTGTTTTTT | CSARDLRVLTGELFF
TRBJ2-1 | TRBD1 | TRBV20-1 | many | TGCAGTGCTAAGAGGGGCAGGGGGCCCCTGAGCTCCTACAATGAGCAGTTCTTC | CSAKRGRGPLSSYNEQFF
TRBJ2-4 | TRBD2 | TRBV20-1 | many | TGCAGTGCTAGAGATATTGCTAGCGGGGAAAACATTCAGTACTTC | CSARDIASGENIQYF
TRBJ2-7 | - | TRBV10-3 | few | TGTGCCATCAGCATGGAGGGGTTGGGGGAGCAGTACTTC | CAISMEGLGEQYF
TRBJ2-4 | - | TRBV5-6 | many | TGTGCCAGCAGCTTCACCCCCAGTCTAGCCAAAAACATTCAGTACTTC | CASSFTPSLAKNIQYF
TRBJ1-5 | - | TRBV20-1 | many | TGCAGTGCTAGAGATCCGGGAGTAAACAATCAGCCCCAGCATTTT | CSARDPGVNNQPQHF
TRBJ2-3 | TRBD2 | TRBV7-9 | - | TGTGCCAGCAGCTCCCAGCGGGGGCCCCACACAGATACGCAGTATTTT | CASSSQRGPHTDTQYF
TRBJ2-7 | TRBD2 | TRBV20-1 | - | TGCAGTGCTCTCTCCGTGACTAGCGACTCCTACGAGCAGTACTTC | CSALSVTSDSYEQYF
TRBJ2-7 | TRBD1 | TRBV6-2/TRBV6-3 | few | TGTGCCAGCAGTTACTCGAGGGGGCTCTACGAGCAGTACTTC | CASSYSRGLYEQYF
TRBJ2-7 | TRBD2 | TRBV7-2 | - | TGTGCCAGCAGCTCCGGATTAGCGGGAGTCTTCGAGCAGTACTTC | CASSSGLAGVFEQYF
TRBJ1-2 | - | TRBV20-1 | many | TGCAGTGCTACCCTGGGACCGGATGGCTACACCTTC | CSATLGPDGYTF
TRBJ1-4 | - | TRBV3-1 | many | TGTGCCAGCAGCCAAGCAGGGTCCGTGGGTGAAAAACTGTTTTTT | CASSQAGSVGEKLFF
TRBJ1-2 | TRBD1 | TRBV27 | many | TGTGCCAGCCTACGGAATGACAGGGCCCATCTCTATGGCTACACCTTC | CASLRNDRAHLYGYTF
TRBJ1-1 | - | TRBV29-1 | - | TGCAGCGTTGGATCGATAGGGACCTCTGAAGCTTTCTTT | CSVGSIGTSEAFF
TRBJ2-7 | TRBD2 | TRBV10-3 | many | TGTGCCATCAGTCCCGGGACTAGCGGGGGCGAGCAGTACTTC | CAISPGTSGGEQYF
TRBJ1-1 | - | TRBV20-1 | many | TGCAGTGCCCCGGACAGTGGCACTGAAGCTTTCTTT | CSAPDSGTEAFF
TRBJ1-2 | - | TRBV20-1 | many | TGCAGTGCTACCCTGCCGGTGGAAGAAGGCTACACCTTC | CSATLPVEEGYTF
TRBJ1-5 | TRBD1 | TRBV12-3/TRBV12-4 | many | TGTGCCAGCAGTTTCGGGACAGCATCTCAGCCCCAGCATTTT | CASSFGTASQPQHF
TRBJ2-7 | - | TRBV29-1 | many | TGCAGCGCGGCTCCCGGGCGCTACGAGCAGTACTTC | CSAAPGRYEQYF
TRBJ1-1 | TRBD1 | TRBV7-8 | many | TGTGCCAGCAGCTCCACAGGGGTGGGGAACACTGAAGCTTTCTTT | CASSSTGVGNTEAFF
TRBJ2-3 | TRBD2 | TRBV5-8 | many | TGTGCCAGCAGCTCCGGGACTACCCGGGATACGCAGTATTTT | CASSSGTTRDTQYF
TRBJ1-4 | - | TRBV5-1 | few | TGCGCCAGCAGACCAGGACATGGTGCTAATGAAAAACTGTTTTTT | CASRPGHGANEKLFF
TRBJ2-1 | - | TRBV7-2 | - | TGTGCCAGCAGCCGTGAGCAGTTCTTC | CASSREQFF
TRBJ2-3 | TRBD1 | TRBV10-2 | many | TGCGCCAGCAGTGGTGGACAGGGAAGGGCAGATACGCAGTATTTT | CASSGGQGRADTQYF
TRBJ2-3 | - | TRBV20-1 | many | TGCAGTGCTAGAGATCTGGCTAGCAGGGCAGATACGCAGTATTTT | CSARDLASRADTQYF
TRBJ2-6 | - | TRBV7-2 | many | TGTGCCAGCAGCTTTGAAGCGGGCATTACTGGGGCCAACGTCCTGACTTTC | CASSFEAGITGANVLTF